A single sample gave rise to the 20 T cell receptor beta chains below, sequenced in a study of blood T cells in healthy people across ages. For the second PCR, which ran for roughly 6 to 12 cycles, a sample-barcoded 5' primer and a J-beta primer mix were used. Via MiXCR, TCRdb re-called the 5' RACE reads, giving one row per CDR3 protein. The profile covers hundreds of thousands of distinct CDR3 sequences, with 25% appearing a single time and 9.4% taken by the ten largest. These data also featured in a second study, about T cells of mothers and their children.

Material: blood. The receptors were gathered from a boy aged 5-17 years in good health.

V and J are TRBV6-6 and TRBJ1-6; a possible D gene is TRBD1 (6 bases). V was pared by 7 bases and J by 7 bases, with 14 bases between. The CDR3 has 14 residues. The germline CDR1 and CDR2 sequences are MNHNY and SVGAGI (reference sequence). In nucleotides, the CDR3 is TGTGCCAGCACCCAGACAGGCTTGAATTCACCCCTCCACTTT. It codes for CASTQTGLNSPLHF.

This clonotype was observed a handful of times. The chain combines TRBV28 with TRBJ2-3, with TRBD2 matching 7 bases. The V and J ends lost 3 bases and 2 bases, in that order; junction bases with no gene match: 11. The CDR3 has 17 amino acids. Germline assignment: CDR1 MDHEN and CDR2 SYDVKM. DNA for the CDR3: TGTGCCAGCAGTTTCCTGGGGTCTAGCGGTGACACAGATACGCAGTATTTT. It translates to CASSFLGSSGDTDTQYF. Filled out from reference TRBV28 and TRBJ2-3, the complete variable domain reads DVKVTQSSRYLVKRTGEKVFLECVQDMDHENMFWYRQDPGLGLRLIYFSYDVKMKEKGDIPEGYSVSREKKERFSLILESASTNQTSMYLCASSFLGSSGDTDTQYFGPGTRLTVL.

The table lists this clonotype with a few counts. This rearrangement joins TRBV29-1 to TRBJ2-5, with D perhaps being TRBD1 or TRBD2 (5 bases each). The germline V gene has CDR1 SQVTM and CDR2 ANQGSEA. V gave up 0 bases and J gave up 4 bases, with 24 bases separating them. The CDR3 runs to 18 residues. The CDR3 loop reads CSVEDPSTGTQLGETQYF. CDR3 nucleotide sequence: TGCAGCGTTGAAGATCCTTCGACCGGGACCCAACTGGGAGAGACCCAGTACTTC. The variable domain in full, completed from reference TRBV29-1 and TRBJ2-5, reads SAVISQKPSRDICQRGTSLTIQCQVDSQVTMMFWYRQQPGQSLTLIATANQGSEATYESGFVIDKFPISRPNLTFSTLTVSNMSPEDSSIYLCSVEDPSTGTQLGETQYFGPGTRLLVL.

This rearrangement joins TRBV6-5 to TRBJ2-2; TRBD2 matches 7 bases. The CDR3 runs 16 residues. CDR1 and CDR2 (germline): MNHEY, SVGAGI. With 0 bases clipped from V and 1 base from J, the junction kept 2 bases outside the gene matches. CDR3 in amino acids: CASSYSSSGNTGELFF. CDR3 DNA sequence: TGTGCCAGCAGTTACTCCTCTAGCGGGAACACCGGGGAGCTGTTTTTT.

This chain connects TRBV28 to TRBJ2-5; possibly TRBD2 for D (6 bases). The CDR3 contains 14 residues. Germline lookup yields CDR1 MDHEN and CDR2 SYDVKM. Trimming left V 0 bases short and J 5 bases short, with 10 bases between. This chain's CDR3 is CASSLWGLRETQYF. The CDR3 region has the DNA TGTGCCAGCAGTTTATGGGGACTTCGGGAGACCCAGTACTTC.

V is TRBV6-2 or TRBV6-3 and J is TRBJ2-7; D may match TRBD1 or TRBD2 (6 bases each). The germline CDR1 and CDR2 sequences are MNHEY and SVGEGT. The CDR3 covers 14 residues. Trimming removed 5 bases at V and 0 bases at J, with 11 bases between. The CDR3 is CASSGRGDSYEQYF. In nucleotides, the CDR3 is TGTGCCAGCAGTGGAAGGGGGGACTCCTACGAGCAGTACTTC.

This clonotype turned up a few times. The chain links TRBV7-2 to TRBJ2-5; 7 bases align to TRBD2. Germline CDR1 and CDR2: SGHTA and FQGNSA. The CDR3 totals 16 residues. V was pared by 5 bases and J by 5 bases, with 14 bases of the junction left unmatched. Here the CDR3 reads CASSPTTAGGSETQYF. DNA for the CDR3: TGTGCCAGCAGCCCGACTACAGCCGGGGGGTCGGAGACCCAGTACTTC.

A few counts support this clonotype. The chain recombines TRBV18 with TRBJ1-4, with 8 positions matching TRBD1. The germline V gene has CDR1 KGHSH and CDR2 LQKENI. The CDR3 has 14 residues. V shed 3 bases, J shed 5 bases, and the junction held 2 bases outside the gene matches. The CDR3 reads CASSPRTGNEKLFF. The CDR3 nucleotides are TGTGCCAGCTCACCGAGGACAGGGAATGAAAAACTGTTTTTT. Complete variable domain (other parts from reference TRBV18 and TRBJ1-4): NAGVMQNPRHLVRRRGQEARLRCSPMKGHSHVYWYRQLPEEGLKFMVYLQKENIIDESGMPKERFSAEFPKEGPSILRIQQVVRGDSAAYFCASSPRTGNEKLFFGSGTQLSVL.

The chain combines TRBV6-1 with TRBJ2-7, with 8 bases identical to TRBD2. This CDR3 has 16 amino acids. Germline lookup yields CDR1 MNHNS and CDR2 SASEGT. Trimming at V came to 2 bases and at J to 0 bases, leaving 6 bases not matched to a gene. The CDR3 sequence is CASSELGSGVSYEQYF. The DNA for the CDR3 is TGTGCCAGCAGTGAATTAGGTAGCGGGGTCTCCTACGAGCAGTACTTC.

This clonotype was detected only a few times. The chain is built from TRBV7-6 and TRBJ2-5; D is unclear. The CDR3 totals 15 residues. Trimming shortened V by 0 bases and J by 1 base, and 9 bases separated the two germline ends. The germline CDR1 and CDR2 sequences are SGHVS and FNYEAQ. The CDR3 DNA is TGTGCCAGCAGCTTAGCCCCCCTAGTCCAAGAGACCCAGTACTTC. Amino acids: CASSLAPLVQETQYF.

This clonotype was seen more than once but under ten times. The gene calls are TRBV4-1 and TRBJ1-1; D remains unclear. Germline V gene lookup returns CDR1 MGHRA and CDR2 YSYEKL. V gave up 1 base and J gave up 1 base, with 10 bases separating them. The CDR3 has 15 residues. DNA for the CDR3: TGCGCCAGCAGCCAAGGACCCCAAGCGAACACTGAAGCTTTCTTT. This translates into CASSQGPQANTEAFF.

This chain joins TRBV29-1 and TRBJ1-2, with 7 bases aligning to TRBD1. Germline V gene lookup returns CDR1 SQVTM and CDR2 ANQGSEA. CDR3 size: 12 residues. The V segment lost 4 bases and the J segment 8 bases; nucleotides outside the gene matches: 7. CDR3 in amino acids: CSVGEGGWGYTF. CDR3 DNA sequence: TGCAGCGTTGGGGAAGGGGGCTGGGGCTACACCTTC.

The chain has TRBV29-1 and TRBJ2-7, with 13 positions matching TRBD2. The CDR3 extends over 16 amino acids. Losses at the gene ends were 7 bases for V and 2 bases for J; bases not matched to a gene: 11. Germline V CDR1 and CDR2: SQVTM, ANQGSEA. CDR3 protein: CSARTKGTSGTYEQYF. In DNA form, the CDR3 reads TGCAGCGCACGAACTAAAGGGACTAGCGGGACCTACGAGCAGTACTTC.

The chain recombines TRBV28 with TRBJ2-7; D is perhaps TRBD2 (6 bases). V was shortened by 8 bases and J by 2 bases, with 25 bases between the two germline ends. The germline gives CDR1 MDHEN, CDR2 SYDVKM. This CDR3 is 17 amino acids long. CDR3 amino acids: CASRMGRLDLNPYEQYF. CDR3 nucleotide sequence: TGTGCCAGCCGCATGGGTCGACTAGACTTGAATCCCTACGAGCAGTACTTC.

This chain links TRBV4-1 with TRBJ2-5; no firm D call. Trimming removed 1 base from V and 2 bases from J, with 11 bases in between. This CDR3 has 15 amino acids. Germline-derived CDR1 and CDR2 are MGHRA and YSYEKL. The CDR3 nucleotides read TGCGCCAGCAGCCAAGTCACCGGTCCTCAAGAGACCCAGTACTTC. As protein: CASSQVTGPQETQYF.

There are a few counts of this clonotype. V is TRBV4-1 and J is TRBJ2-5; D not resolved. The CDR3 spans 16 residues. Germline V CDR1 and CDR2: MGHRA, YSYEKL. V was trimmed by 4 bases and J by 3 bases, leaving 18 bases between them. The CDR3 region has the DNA TGCGCCAGCAGCCGGCTGTGGGGAAGGAAGGAAGAGACCCAGTACTTC. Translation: CASSRLWGRKEETQYF.

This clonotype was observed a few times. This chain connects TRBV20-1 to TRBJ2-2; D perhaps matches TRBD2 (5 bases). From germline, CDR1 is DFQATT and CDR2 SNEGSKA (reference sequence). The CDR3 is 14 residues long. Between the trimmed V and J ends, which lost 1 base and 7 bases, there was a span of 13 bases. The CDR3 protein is CSARGARGIGELFF. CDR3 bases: TGCAGTGCTAGAGGGGCACGGGGTATCGGGGAGCTGTTTTTT.

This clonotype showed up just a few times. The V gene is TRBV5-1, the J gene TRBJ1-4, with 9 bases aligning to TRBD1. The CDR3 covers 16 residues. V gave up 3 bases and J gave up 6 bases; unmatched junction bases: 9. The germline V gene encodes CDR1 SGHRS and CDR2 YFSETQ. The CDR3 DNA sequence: TGCGCCAGCAGCTGGAATACAGGGGGCGGCGATGAAAAACTGTTTTTT. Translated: CASSWNTGGGDEKLFF.

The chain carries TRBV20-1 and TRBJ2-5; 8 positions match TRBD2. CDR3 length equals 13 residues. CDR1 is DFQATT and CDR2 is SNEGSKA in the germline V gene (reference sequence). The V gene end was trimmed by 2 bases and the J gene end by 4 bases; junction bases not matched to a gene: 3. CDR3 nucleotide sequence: TGCAGTGCTAGAAACCGGGGGGGAGAGACCCAGTACTTC. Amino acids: CSARNRGGETQYF.

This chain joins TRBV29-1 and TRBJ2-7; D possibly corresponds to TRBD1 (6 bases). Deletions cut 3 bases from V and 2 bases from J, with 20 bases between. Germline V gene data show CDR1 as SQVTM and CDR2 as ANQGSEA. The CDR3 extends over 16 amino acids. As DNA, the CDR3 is TGCAGCGTTGATGGCCTCGGGCAGGGGAGCCCCTACGAGCAGTACTTC. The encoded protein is CSVDGLGQGSPYEQYF.